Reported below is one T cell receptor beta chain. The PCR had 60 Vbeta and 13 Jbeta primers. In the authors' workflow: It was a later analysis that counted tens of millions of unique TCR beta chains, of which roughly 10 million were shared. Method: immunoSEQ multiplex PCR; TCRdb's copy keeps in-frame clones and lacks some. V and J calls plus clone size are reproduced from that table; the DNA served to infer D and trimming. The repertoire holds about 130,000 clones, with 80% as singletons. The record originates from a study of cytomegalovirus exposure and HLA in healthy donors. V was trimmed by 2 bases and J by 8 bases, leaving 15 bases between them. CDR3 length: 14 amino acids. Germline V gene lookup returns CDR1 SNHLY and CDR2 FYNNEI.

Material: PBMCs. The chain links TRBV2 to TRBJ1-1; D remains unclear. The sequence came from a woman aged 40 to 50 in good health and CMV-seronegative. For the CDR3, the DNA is TGTGCCAGCAGTGAACCGCCCATAAAGACAGAAGCTTTCTTT. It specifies CASSEPPIKTEAFF.